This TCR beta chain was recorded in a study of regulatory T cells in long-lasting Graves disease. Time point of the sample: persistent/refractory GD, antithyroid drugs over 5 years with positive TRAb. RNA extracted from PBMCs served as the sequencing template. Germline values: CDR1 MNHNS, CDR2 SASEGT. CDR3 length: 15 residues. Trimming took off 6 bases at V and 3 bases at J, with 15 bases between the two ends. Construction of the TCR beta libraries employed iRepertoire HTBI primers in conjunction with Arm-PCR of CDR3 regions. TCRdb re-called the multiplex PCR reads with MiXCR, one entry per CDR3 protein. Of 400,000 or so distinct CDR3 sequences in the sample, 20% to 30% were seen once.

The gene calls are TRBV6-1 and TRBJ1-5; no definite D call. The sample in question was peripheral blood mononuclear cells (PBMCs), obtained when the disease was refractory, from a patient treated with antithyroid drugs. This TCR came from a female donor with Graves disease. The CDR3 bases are TGTGCCAGCAGGCCCCCACAGAGACTCAATCAGCCCCAGCATTTT. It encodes CASRPPQRLNQPQHF.